This is a list of T cell receptor beta chains from one sample in a study of shared clonotypes between healthy human individuals. Produced via immunoSEQ multiplex PCR; TCRdb's table is partial and in-frame only. In the table there are roughly 2,300,000 clones, approximately 90% of which are singletons. The sequenced material came from naive CD4+ T cells from PBMCs. The receptor set was obtained from a young man in good health. Some clones in this sample may be carry-over from other donors' samples. The CDR3 runs from the conserved cysteine through the conserved F or W. D genes are given only for firm matches. A row's size may be missing; if present it is once, few, many or a size class.

TRBJ2-5	TRBV6-1	NA	NA	TGTGCCAGCAGTGAACAGTACGGGAGACAAGAGACCCAGTACTTC	CASSEQYGRQETQYF
TRBJ2-7	TRBV7-2	NA	NA	TGTGCCAGCAGCTTAGTTCCCCCTCAGACTATCTATCCTCACGAGCAGTACTTC	CASSLVPPQTIYPHEQYF
TRBJ2-7	TRBV7-6	TRBD2	NA	TGTGCCAGCAGCTCCGTCGGACTAGGAGGCTCCTACGAGCAGTACTTC	CASSSVGLGGSYEQYF
TRBJ1-5	TRBV6-6	NA	NA	TGTGCCAGTCAGCTACAAATCGGTGGGGCTCAGCCCCAGCATTTT	CASQLQIGGAQPQHF
TRBJ2-7	TRBV6-5	TRBD1	NA	TGTGCCAGCAGTTTCCTAGGACAGGGGTACGAGCAGTACTTC	CASSFLGQGYEQYF
TRBJ2-1	TRBV21-1	NA	NA	TGTGCCAGCAGCAAAGGACGAAGGCGACAGGCACGATGTTATGAGCAGTTCTTC	CASSKGRRRQARCYEQFF
TRBJ2-1	TRBV7-3	TRBD2	NA	TGTGCCAGCAGCTTGGGACTAGCGAGGGTAGATGAGCAGTTCTTC	CASSLGLARVDEQFF
TRBJ2-7	TRBV7-6	NA	NA	TGTGCCAGCAGCTTTCTGGGCACCGAGCAGTACTTC	CASSFLGTEQYF
TRBJ2-1	TRBV30	TRBD2	NA	TGTGCCTGGAGTGGGGGAAAATCGACTAGCGGTCGATACAATGAGCAGTTCTTC	CAWSGGKSTSGRYNEQFF
TRBJ2-6	TRBV28	TRBD1	NA	TGTGCCAGCAGTGTATCAGGGGGCGTCCGTGGGGCCAACGTCCTGACTTTC	CASSVSGGVRGANVLTF
TRBJ2-7	TRBV11-2	NA	NA	TGTGCCAGCAGCTGGTCCCCACCCGACAGACCCACTTTCGGCTACGAGCAGTACTTC	CASSWSPPDRPTFGYEQYF
TRBJ2-1	TRBV25-1	TRBD1	NA	TGTGCCAGCAGTGAATCCCCAGGGGGCCACCCCTACAATGAGCAGTTCTTC	CASSESPGGHPYNEQFF
TRBJ2-7	TRBV10-3	NA	NA	TGTGCCACAATTCGGTCGGGCAGTTCAACCGGTGGAGGCGAGCAGTACTTC	CATIRSGSSTGGGEQYF
TRBJ1-5	TRBV11-2	NA	NA	TGTGCCAGCAGCTTAGATGATCGGGGTATGCAGCCCCAGCATTTT	CASSLDDRGMQPQHF
TRBJ2-4	TRBV23-1	NA	NA	TGCGCCAGCAGTCAGCCTAGGTTGCTAGCCAAAAACATTCAGTACTTC	CASSQPRLLAKNIQYF
TRBJ2-7	TRBV7-9	NA	NA	TGTGCCAGCAGCTTACCCGGCGCAGGCTCCTACGAGCAGTACTTC	CASSLPGAGSYEQYF
TRBJ2-1	TRBV5-1	TRBD1	NA	TGCGCCAGCAGCTTGGGGGGGACAGGGTATGAGCAGTTCTTC	CASSLGGTGYEQFF
TRBJ1-2	TRBV27	NA	NA	TGTGCCAGCAGTCCGTCCGATAGGCCGAACTATGGCTACACCTTC	CASSPSDRPNYGYTF
TRBJ2-2	TRBV5-4	TRBD1	NA	TGTGCCAGCAGGGGTTCCGGGACAGGGACCACCGGGGAGCTGTTTTTT	CASRGSGTGTTGELFF
TRBJ2-7	TRBV6-5	NA	NA	TGTGCCAGCAGTTACCGAGACATACAGTACTTC	CASSYRDIQYF
TRBJ2-7	TRBV4-3	NA	once	TGCGCCAGCAGCCAAGATTACGGGACTCTCCTATACGAGCAGTACTTC	CASSQDYGTLLYEQYF
TRBJ2-1	TRBV7-9	NA	NA	TGTGCCAGCAGCTCAGGCGCCCGGCAGTTCTTC	CASSSGARQFF
TRBJ1-5	TRBV5-1	NA	NA	TGCGCCAGCAGCTCAGAAGGGGGTAGCAATCAGCCCCAGCATTTT	CASSSEGGSNQPQHF
TRBJ2-3	TRBV28	NA	once	TGTGCCAGCAGTTTATGGCCGACGAGAGATACGCAGTATTTT	CASSLWPTRDTQYF
TRBJ2-3	TRBV6-5	NA	NA	TGTGCCAGCAGCCGGACAGATGCCCGGACAGATACGCAGTATTTT	CASSRTDARTDTQYF
TRBJ2-5	TRBV18	NA	NA	TGTGCCAGCTCAGTCGGCCTGACCCAAGAGACCCAGTACTTC	CASSVGLTQETQYF
TRBJ2-5	TRBV11-3	TRBD1	NA	TGTGCCAGCAGCCCAGGGGGACAGGGGGAGACCCAGTACTTC	CASSPGGQGETQYF
TRBJ2-3	TRBV27	TRBD2	NA	TGTGCCAGCACCGGGAGGAGGGGCACAGATACGCAGTATTTT	CASTGRRGTDTQYF
TRBJ1-1	TRBV9	NA	few	TGTGCCAGCAGCGTAGGGATCGAGAACACTGAAGCTTTCTTT	CASSVGIENTEAFF
TRBJ2-7	TRBV28	TRBD2	NA	TGTGCCAGCAGTTCTCCCCAGGGCGGGAGGTACCTCTACGAGCAGTACTTC	CASSSPQGGRYLYEQYF
TRBJ1-4	TRBV9	NA	NA	TGTGCCAGCAGCGTAGGGGTGACAAAAACAACTAATGAAAAACTGTTTTTT	CASSVGVTKTTNEKLFF
TRBJ2-1	TRBV4-3	NA	NA	TGCGCCAGCAGCCAATATTACTTGTACAATGAGCAGTTCTTC	CASSQYYLYNEQFF
TRBJ1-5	TRBV28	NA	few	TGTGCCAGCAGTTTTCTGGGCAATCAGCCCCAGCATTTT	CASSFLGNQPQHF
TRBJ2-7	TRBV2	NA	NA	TGTGCCAGCACCGGGACTGCCTACGAGCAGTACTTC	CASTGTAYEQYF
TRBJ2-2	TRBV6-5	TRBD2	NA	TGTGCCAGCAGTTGGTCGGGAGGGGGCACCGGGGAGCTGTTTTTT	CASSWSGGGTGELFF
TRBJ1-4	TRBV27	TRBD1	few	TGTGCCAGCAGTTTAAGGGGGCTCGGTGAAAAACTGTTTTTT	CASSLRGLGEKLFF
TRBJ1-1	TRBV4-3	NA	NA	TGCGCCAGCAGCCCCCGGGCGGGAGGTGAAGGCACTGAAGCTTTCTTT	CASSPRAGGEGTEAFF
TRBJ2-7	TRBV6-6	TRBD1	NA	TGTGCCAGCAGTACCCGGACAGGAATCTACGAGCAGTACTTC	CASSTRTGIYEQYF
TRBJ2-3	TRBV11-2	TRBD1	NA	TGTGCCAGCAGACGTCGGGACAGGGGCACAGATACGCAGTATTTT	CASRRRDRGTDTQYF
TRBJ2-2	TRBV11-2	NA	NA	TGTGCCAGCAGCTTAGTCCGGTCTAGGGGGGCCGGGGAGCTGTTTTTT	CASSLVRSRGAGELFF
TRBJ2-2	TRBV11-3	TRBD2	NA	TGTGCCAGCAGCGAGGGACTAGTGGCCGGGGAGCTGTTTTTT	CASSEGLVAGELFF
TRBJ1-3	TRBV28	TRBD1	NA	TGTGCCAGCAGTCCCGTTGACAGGGTCTCTGGAAACACCATATATTTT	CASSPVDRVSGNTIYF
TRBJ2-1	TRBV19	TRBD2	NA	TGTGCCAGTACTAACATAGCGGGGTCCTACAATGAGCAGTTCTTC	CASTNIAGSYNEQFF
TRBJ2-5	TRBV30	NA	once	TGTGCCTGGAGTGATCAGGCCCAAGAGACCCAGTACTTC	CAWSDQAQETQYF
TRBJ2-5	TRBV28	TRBD2	NA	TGTGCCAGCAGTCTTCTCAGCGGGAGGGCTCAAGAGACCCAGTACTTC	CASSLLSGRAQETQYF
TRBJ2-3	TRBV5-1	TRBD2	NA	TGCGCCAGCAGCTTGGCCGTAAGCGGGACCAGCACAGATACGCAGTATTTT	CASSLAVSGTSTDTQYF
TRBJ2-3	TRBV7-9	TRBD2	NA	TGTGCCAGCAGGAATCTAGCGGGAGGGAGCACAGATACGCAGTATTTT	CASRNLAGGSTDTQYF
TRBJ2-7	TRBV5-1	TRBD1	NA	TGCGCCAGCAGCTTGGCCGCGACAGGGGGCGCGGTAATGGACGAGCAGTACTTC	CASSLAATGGAVMDEQYF
TRBJ2-7	TRBV28	NA	once	TGTGCCAGCAGCCCGGGGTACGAGCAGTACTTC	CASSPGYEQYF
TRBJ2-1	TRBV18	TRBD2	NA	TGTGCCAGCTCACCGATAAAGCGGGGCTCCTACAATGAGCAGTTCTTC	CASSPIKRGSYNEQFF
TRBJ2-5	TRBV6-1	TRBD1	once	TGTGCCAGCACTCAACAGGGGAAAGAGACCCAGTACTTC	CASTQQGKETQYF
TRBJ1-1	TRBV28	NA	NA	TGTGCCAGCAGGGAGTCGGGACCCGGCATAACTGAAGCTTTCTTT	CASRESGPGITEAFF
TRBJ1-2	TRBV11-2	TRBD1	NA	TGTGCCAGCAGCCGAGGGGGCTTGATCGGCTACACCTTC	CASSRGGLIGYTF
TRBJ2-5	TRBV5-5	TRBD2	NA	TGTGCCAGCAGCTTGTACGGGGCGGGAGGGGCCTTAGGAACCCAGTACTTC	CASSLYGAGGALGTQYF
TRBJ2-5	TRBV7-6	TRBD2	once	TGTGCCAGCAGCCCTCCGAGCGGGATGTTACAAGAGACCCAGTACTTC	CASSPPSGMLQETQYF
TRBJ2-7	TRBV10-3	NA	NA	TGTGCCATCAGTGAGGTCTACGGGACGCTCCACGAGCAGTACTTC	CAISEVYGTLHEQYF
TRBJ1-5	TRBV28	TRBD1	NA	TGTGCCAGCAACCTTCGACAGGGGCATCAGCCCCAGCATTTT	CASNLRQGHQPQHF
TRBJ1-2	TRBV6-1	NA	NA	TGTGCCAGCAGTTGGCGAGATGGCTACACCTTC	CASSWRDGYTF
TRBJ2-5	TRBV5-3	NA	NA	TGTGCCAGAATCCCCCGGGGGGCTCAGGGAGAGACCCAGTACTTC	CARIPRGAQGETQYF